The T cell receptor (beta chain) described here comes from a study of blood T cell repertoires in COVID-19. The CDR3 has 12 amino acids. Trimming removed 4 bases from V and 5 bases from J, with 10 bases in between. The germline gives CDR1 SGHDT, CDR2 YYEEEE. TCRdb keeps only in-frame clones here, not all; method: immunoSEQ multiplex PCR. Of fewer than 250,000 clones in the sample, approximately 86% are singletons; the top ten hold around 5.5%. The specimen sequenced was peripheral blood. The gene calls are TRBV5-6 and TRBJ2-7; no reliable D call. This sequence was found in a human donor in a cohort sampled during active COVID-19. This chain's CDR3 is CASSADANEQYF. The CDR3 DNA follows: TGTGCCAGCAGCGCGGATGCTAACGAGCAGTACTTC.